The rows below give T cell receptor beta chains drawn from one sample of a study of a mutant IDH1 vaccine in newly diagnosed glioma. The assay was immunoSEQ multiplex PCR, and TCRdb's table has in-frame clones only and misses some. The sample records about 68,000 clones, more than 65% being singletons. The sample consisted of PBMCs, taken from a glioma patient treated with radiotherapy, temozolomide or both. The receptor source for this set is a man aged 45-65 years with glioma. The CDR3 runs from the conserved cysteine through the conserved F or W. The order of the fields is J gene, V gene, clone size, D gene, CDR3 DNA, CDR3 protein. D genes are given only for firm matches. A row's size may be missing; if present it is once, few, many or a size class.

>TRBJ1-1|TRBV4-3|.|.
TGCGCCAGCAGCCAAGTCCCTTCACCCATTTGGGGCACTGAAGCTTTCTTT
CASSQVPSPIWGTEAFF
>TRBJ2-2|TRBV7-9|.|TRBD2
TGTGCCAGCAGCTTGAGACAGCGGGAAACCGGGGAGCTGTTTTTT
CASSLRQRETGELFF
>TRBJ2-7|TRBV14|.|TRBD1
TGTGCCAGCAGCCTTGGGGGACAGGGCGTTGACGAGCAGTACTTC
CASSLGGQGVDEQYF
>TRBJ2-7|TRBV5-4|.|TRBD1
TGTGCCAGCAGCACCCGTTTAGGACAGGGTTCCTACGAGCAGTACTTC
CASSTRLGQGSYEQYF
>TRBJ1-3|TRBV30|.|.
TGTGCCTGGTTGGGGGCTGGAAACACCATATATTTT
CAWLGAGNTIYF
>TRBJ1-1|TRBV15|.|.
TGTGCCACCAGCAGAGATCGGGGTAGTGCTGAAGCTTTCTTT
CATSRDRGSAEAFF
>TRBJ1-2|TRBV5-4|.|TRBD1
TGTGCCAGCAGCCCAGACAGGGGAAAGAGCTATGGCTACACCTTC
CASSPDRGKSYGYTF
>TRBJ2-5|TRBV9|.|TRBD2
TGTGCCAGCAGCGTACGCGCTAGCGGGGGGGCCGCGGAGACCCAGTACTTC
CASSVRASGGAAETQYF
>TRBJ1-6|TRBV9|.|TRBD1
TGTGCCAGCAGCGTAGGGAGGCGGGACAGGATCTATAATTCACCCCTCCACTTT
CASSVGRRDRIYNSPLHF
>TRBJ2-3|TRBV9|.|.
TGTGCCAGCAGCGTAGGACCCGGGGGAGATACGCAGTATTTT
CASSVGPGGDTQYF
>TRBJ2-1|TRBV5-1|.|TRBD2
TGCGCCAGCAGCGAACTAGCGGGGTCCTACAATGAGCAGTTCTTC
CASSELAGSYNEQFF
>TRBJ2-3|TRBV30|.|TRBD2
TGTGCCTGGAGTCCCCGGGGGGGCCTCGCAGATACGCAGTATTTT
CAWSPRGGLADTQYF
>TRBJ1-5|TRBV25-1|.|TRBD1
TGTGCCAGCAGTCCCCGGACAGGGGGTCAGCCCCAGCATTTT
CASSPRTGGQPQHF
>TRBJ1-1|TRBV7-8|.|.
TGTGCCAGCAGCTTAGCTTGGACTGGTAACACTGAAGCTTTCTTT
CASSLAWTGNTEAFF
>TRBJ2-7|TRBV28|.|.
TGTGCCAGCAGTTTGGGTTTATCCTACGAGCAGTACTTC
CASSLGLSYEQYF
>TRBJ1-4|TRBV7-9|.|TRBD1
TGTGCCAGCAGCTCCCGGGACAGGGAAGAAAAACTGTTTTTT
CASSSRDREEKLFF
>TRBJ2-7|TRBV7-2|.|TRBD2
TGTGCCAGCAGCTTAAGGGGAGGGGAGCAGTACTTC
CASSLRGGEQYF
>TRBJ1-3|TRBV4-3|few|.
TGCGCCAGCAGCCAAGGCGGGGGCAATACTGGAAACACCATATATTTT
CASSQGGGNTGNTIYF
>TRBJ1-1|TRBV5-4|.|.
TGTGCCAGCAGCTTGGCCGGGAGAGCTGGGGGCACTGAAGCTTTCTTT
CASSLAGRAGGTEAFF
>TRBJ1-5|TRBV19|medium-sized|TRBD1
TGTGCCAGTAGCAACCAGGGGGACAGACAGCCCCAGCATTTT
CASSNQGDRQPQHF
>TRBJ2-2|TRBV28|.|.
TGTGCCAGCAGTTTAACCTACACCGGGGAGCTGTTTTTT
CASSLTYTGELFF
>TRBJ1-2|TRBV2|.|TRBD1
TGTGCCAGCAGAGGAGGGACAGTTTACTATGGCTACACCTTC
CASRGGTVYYGYTF
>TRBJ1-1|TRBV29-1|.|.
TGCAGCGTTGACGGCGACACTGAAGCTTTCTTT
CSVDGDTEAFF
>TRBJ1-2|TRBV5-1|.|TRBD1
TGCGCCAGCAGCTTGAACGGGGACAGAAGTAACTATGGCTACACCTTC
CASSLNGDRSNYGYTF
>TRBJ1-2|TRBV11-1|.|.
TGTGCCAGCAGCTCCCTCGAGGGCTATGGCTACACCTTC
CASSSLEGYGYTF
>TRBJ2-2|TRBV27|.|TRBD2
TGTGCCAGCAGTTCACTAGGGACTAGCGGGGGGCAGAACACCGGGGAGCTGTTTTTT
CASSSLGTSGGQNTGELFF
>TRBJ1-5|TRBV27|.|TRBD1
TGTGCCAGCAGTTTATCGGGACAGGGAAGGCAGCCCCAGCATTTT
CASSLSGQGRQPQHF
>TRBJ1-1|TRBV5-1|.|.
TGCGCCAGCAGCTTGGGGAGGGACACTGAAGCTTTCTTT
CASSLGRDTEAFF
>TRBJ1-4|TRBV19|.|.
TGTGCCAGTAGGATTAAACAGGAAAAACTGTTTTTT
CASRIKQEKLFF
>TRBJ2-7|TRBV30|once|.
TGTGCCTGGAGGGGGGCGACAGGTGCCCACGTTTACGAGCAGTACTTC
CAWRGATGAHVYEQYF
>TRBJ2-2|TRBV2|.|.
TGTGCCAGCAGTCGCGACCGCGGGGAGCTGTTTTTT
CASSRDRGELFF
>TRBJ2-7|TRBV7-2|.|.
TGTGCCAGCAGCCCAGCGGACACCGGGGGCGAGCAGTACTTC
CASSPADTGGEQYF
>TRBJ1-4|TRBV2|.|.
TGTGCCAGCCACCTCGGGGGGAATGAAAAACTGTTTTTT
CASHLGGNEKLFF